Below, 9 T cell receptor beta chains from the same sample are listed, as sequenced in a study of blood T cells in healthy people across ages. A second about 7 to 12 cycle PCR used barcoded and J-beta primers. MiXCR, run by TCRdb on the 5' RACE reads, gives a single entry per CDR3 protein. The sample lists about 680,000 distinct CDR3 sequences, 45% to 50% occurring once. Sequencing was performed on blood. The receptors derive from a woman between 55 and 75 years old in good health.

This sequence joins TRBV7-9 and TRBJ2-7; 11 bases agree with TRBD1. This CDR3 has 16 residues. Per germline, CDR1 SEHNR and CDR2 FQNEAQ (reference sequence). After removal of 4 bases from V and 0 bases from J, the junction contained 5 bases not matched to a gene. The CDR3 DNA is TGTGCCAGCAGCTATACCGGGACAGGGGGCTCCTACGAGCAGTACTTC. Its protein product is CASSYTGTGGSYEQYF.

DNA for the CDR3: TGTGCCAGTAGTTTCGGGACAGGGGACGATACGCAGTATTTT. Amino acids: CASSFGTGDDTQYF. V gene TRBV19 combines with J gene TRBJ2-3, with 10 nucleotides matching TRBD1. The V gene's germline CDR1 is LNHDA and CDR2 SQIVND (reference sequence). The CDR3 has 14 residues. Trimming cost V 5 bases and J 6 bases; bases outside gene matches: 5.

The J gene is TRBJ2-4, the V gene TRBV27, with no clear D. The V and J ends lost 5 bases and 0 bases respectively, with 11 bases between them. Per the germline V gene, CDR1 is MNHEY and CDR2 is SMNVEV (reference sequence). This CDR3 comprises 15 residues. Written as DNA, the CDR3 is TGTGCCAGCAGTCTAATACCGACAGCCAAAAACATTCAGTACTTC. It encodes CASSLIPTAKNIQYF.

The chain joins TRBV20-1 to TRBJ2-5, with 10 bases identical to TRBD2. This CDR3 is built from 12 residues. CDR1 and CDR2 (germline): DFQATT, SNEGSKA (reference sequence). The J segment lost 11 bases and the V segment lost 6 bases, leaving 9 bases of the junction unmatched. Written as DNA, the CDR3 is TGCAGTGCGAAGGCGGCTAGCGGGAGTCAGTACTTC. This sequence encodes CSAKAASGSQYF.

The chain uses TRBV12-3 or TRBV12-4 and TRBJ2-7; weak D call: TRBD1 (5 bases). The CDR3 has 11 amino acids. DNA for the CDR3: TGTGCGAGCCCAGGGCTCCACGAGCAGTACTTC. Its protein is CASPGLHEQYF.

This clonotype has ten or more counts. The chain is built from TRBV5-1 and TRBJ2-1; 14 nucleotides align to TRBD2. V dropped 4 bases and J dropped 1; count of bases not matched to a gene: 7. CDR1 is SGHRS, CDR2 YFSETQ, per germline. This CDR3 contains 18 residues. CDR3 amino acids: CASSPGTSGSLSYNEQFF. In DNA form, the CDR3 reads TGCGCCAGCAGCCCTGGGACTAGCGGGAGTTTATCCTACAATGAGCAGTTCTTC.

The chain's CDR3 is CASSSKGRGTSGRTDTQYF. The DNA for the CDR3 is TGTGCCAGCAGCTCTAAAGGGCGGGGAACTAGCGGGAGGACAGATACGCAGTATTTT. The chain has TRBV7-2 and TRBJ2-3, with TRBD2 identical over 12 bases. Trimming cost V 4 bases and J 3 bases; bases outside gene matches: 14. Looked up from germline, CDR1 is SGHTA and CDR2 is FQGNSA. The CDR3 has 19 amino acids.

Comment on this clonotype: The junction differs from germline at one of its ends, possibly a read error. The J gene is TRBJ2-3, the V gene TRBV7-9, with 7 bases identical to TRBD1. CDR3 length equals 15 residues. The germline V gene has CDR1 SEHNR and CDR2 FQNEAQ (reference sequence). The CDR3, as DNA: TGTGTCAGCAGCCTCCGGGACAGTTTCACAGATACGCAGTATTTT. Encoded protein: CVSSLRDSFTDTQYF.

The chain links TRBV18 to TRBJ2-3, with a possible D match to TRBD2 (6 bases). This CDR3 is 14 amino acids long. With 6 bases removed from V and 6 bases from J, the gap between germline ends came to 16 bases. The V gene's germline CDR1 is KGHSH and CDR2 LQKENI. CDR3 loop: CASSSPGGADTQYF. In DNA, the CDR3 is TGTGCCAGCTCCTCTCCCGGGGGAGCGGATACGCAGTATTTT. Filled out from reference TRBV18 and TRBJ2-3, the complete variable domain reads NAGVMQNPRHLVRRRGQEARLRCSPMKGHSHVYWYRQLPEEGLKFMVYLQKENIIDESGMPKERFSAEFPKEGPSILRIQQVVRGDSAAYFCASSSPGGADTQYFGPGTRLTVL.